This record looks at one T cell receptor beta chain sequence and its context. Its matching antigen is unknown. These data are taken from a study of blood T cells in healthy people across ages. Study results and caveats: Strongly correlated with naive T cell percentage was TCR beta diversity.

For the second PCR, which ran for 7 to 11 cycles, a sample-barcoded 5' primer and a J-beta primer mix were used. A 12-random-nucleotide template-switch adaptor tagged each cDNA molecule. Each CDR3 protein is one row after TCRdb ran MiXCR on the 5' RACE reads. This sample yields 600,000 or so distinct CDR3 sequences, of which roughly 31% are seen a single time; less than 20% belongs to the top ten. With 5 bases removed from V and 7 bases from J, the gap between germline ends came to 21 bases. This CDR3 comprises 15 residues. From germline, CDR1 is GTSNPN and CDR2 SVGIG (reference sequence). The clonotype originates from an elderly woman in good health. The specimen sequenced was blood. This sequence joins TRBV30 and TRBJ2-1; no definite D call. Here the CDR3 reads CAWCPDSRLSNEQFF. The CDR3 bases are TGTGCCTGGTGTCCCGACTCCCGCCTTTCTAATGAGCAGTTCTTC.